These 30 T cell receptor beta chains were all obtained from the same sample, sequenced in a study of PD-L1 blockade in urothelial cancer. Data came from immunoSEQ multiplex PCR; TCRdb stores just in-frame clones and leaves some out. The data show tens of thousands of clones, about nine tenths seen once. Sequenced here: PBMCs, sampled around atezolizumab (anti-PD-L1) treatment. The source is a woman aged 65 to 85 with urothelial cancer.

This clone appeared a single time. The chain is built from TRBV4-1 and TRBJ2-1; 10 nucleotides match TRBD2. The CDR3 runs 20 residues. Trimming removed 0 bases from V and 2 bases from J; junction bases left unmatched: 13. Germline assignment: CDR1 MGHRA and CDR2 YSYEKL. The CDR3 nucleotides read TGCGCCAGCAGCCAAGATATATTAAGGCTAGCGGGGGATACCTACAATGAGCAGTTCTTC. Protein: CASSQDILRLAGDTYNEQFF.

V gene TRBV10-3 combines with J gene TRBJ2-3; 14 bases fit TRBD2. Trimming took 6 bases from V and 6 from J; bases not matched to a gene: 8. This CDR3 contains 16 residues. Germline CDR1 and CDR2: ENHRY and SYGVKD. CDR3: CAISPPTSGGADTQYF. In DNA form, the CDR3 reads TGTGCCATCAGCCCTCCGACTAGCGGGGGGGCTGATACGCAGTATTTT.

This sequence joins TRBV27 and TRBJ2-5; 7 bases agree with TRBD1. This CDR3 has 13 residues. V lost 3 bases to trimming and J lost 3 bases; unmatched junction nucleotides: 1. Germline loops: CDR1 MNHEY, CDR2 SMNVEV (reference sequence). The CDR3 DNA reads as TGTGCCAGCAGTTTCGGGACAGAAGAGACCCAGTACTTC. Its protein product is CASSFGTEETQYF.

The V call is TRBV5-8, the J call TRBJ1-2; no definite D call. Trimming removed 0 bases from V and 3 bases from J, with 12 bases in between. The CDR3 runs 15 residues. CDR1 and CDR2 from the germline V gene are SGHTS and YDEGEE. The CDR3 is CASSLAPGRDYGYTF. The CDR3 DNA sequence: TGTGCCAGCAGCTTGGCGCCGGGAAGGGACTATGGCTACACCTTC.

The chain's CDR3 is CASRTGGIWSEQYF. The CDR3 DNA is TGTGCCAGCAGAACAGGGGGCATTTGGAGCGAGCAGTACTTC. The rearrangement uses TRBV6-1 and TRBJ2-7; 9 bases line up with TRBD1. This CDR3 contains 14 residues. The J segment lost 6 bases and the V segment lost 6 bases, leaving 9 bases of the junction unmatched. Per the germline V gene, CDR1 is MNHNS and CDR2 is SASEGT.

This rearrangement joins TRBV28 to TRBJ2-3, with 12 bases matching TRBD2. Trimming at V came to 8 bases and at J to 4 bases, leaving 7 bases not matched to a gene. Germline CDR1 MDHEN, CDR2 SYDVKM. The CDR3 contains 15 residues. CDR3 nucleotide sequence: TGTGCCAGCTGGGCTAGCGGGAGGGCGGCAGATACGCAGTATTTT. Translating gives CASWASGRAADTQYF.

The gene calls are TRBV5-6 and TRBJ2-2; weak D call: TRBD1 (6 bases). Looked up from germline, CDR1 is SGHDT and CDR2 is YYEEEE. Trimming took 4 bases from V and 3 from J, leaving 10 bases between them. This CDR3 has 14 residues. Here the CDR3 DNA reads TGTGCCAGCAGCGCCGGACAGTACACCGGGGAGCTGTTTTTT. It encodes CASSAGQYTGELFF.

The chain is built from TRBV2 and TRBJ1-5; tentatively, D is TRBD1 (5 bases). Deletions cut 1 base from V and 8 bases from J, with 9 bases between. Germline CDR1 and CDR2: SNHLY and FYNNEI. The CDR3 is made up of 13 amino acids. CDR3 protein: CASSEVPREPQHF. CDR3 bases: TGTGCCAGCAGTGAAGTCCCCAGGGAGCCCCAGCATTTT.

The V gene is TRBV10-3, the J gene TRBJ2-3; 8 bases are shared with TRBD2. This CDR3 has 15 residues. Germline lookup yields CDR1 ENHRY and CDR2 SYGVKD. With V trimmed by 6 bases and J by 1 base, 6 bases remained unmatched. The chain's CDR3 is CAIRDHSGGTDTQYF. CDR3 in DNA: TGTGCCATCAGAGATCATAGCGGGGGCACAGATACGCAGTATTTT.

The chain employs TRBV28 and TRBJ1-1; TRBD1 aligns across 7 bases. Losses at the gene ends were 2 bases for V and 1 base for J; bases not matched to a gene: 4. The CDR3 consists of 15 residues. Germline V CDR1 and CDR2: MDHEN, SYDVKM. CDR3 coding DNA: TGTGCCAGCAGTTTACGGTCAGGGGGGAACACTGAAGCTTTCTTT. Its protein product is CASSLRSGGNTEAFF.

The chain couples TRBV7-7 to TRBJ2-5; 9 bases map to TRBD2. CDR3 length equals 17 residues. CDR1 SSHAT and CDR2 FNYEAQ come from the germline V gene (reference sequence). V lost 1 base to trimming and J lost 5 bases; unmatched junction nucleotides: 11. This CDR3 is CASSLGGISGGGETQYF. CDR3 DNA sequence: TGTGCCAGCAGCTTAGGGGGGATTAGCGGGGGCGGTGAGACCCAGTACTTC.

The chain uses TRBV4-1 and TRBJ2-2, with 8 bases fitting TRBD2. Per the germline V gene, CDR1 is MGHRA and CDR2 is YSYEKL. The junction had 8 bases not matched to a gene; V was cut back by 0 bases and J by 2 bases. There are 18 residues in the CDR3. CDR3: CASSQDPTGGPNTGELFF. DNA for the CDR3: TGCGCCAGCAGCCAAGATCCTACGGGGGGGCCAAACACCGGGGAGCTGTTTTTT.

The V call is TRBV4-1, the J call TRBJ2-3; 12 bases agree with TRBD2. Germline V lookup: CDR1 MGHRA, CDR2 YSYEKL. V shed 2 bases, J shed 0 bases, and the junction held 6 bases outside the gene matches. There are 18 residues in the CDR3. The CDR3 sequence is CASSQTRLAGASTDTQYF. The CDR3 nucleotides are TGCGCCAGCAGCCAAACACGACTAGCGGGGGCTAGCACAGATACGCAGTATTTT.

This clone was detected once. The chain recombines TRBV30 with TRBJ1-4; a weak D match, TRBD1 (5 bases). The CDR3 has 14 amino acids. Trimming left V 4 bases short and J 8 bases short, with 17 bases between. The germline V gene has CDR1 GTSNPN and CDR2 SVGIG (reference sequence). The CDR3 region is CAWKGSGVREKLFF. CDR3 DNA: TGTGCCTGGAAAGGATCGGGGGTCCGGGAAAAACTGTTTTTT.

V usage is TRBV6-1 and J usage is TRBJ2-1; D may be TRBD2 (5 bases). CDR3 length equals 15 residues. V lost 0 bases to trimming and J lost 2 bases, with 8 bases between them. Germline-derived CDR1 and CDR2 are MNHNS and SASEGT. The CDR3 DNA follows: TGTGCCAGCAGTGAAGCCGGGGTTCCCTACAATGAGCAGTTCTTC. Protein sequence: CASSEAGVPYNEQFF.

The chain combines TRBV4-3 with TRBJ2-5; TRBD2 matches 8 bases. Germline-derived CDR1 and CDR2 are LGHNA and YSLEER. J gave up 7 bases and V 1 base, and 5 bases lay outside the gene matches. The CDR3 length is 14 residues. The DNA of the CDR3 is TGCGCCAGCAGCCAAGCGGGAGGGAGGGGGACCCAGTACTTC. Amino acids: CASSQAGGRGTQYF.

V is TRBV5-1 and J is TRBJ2-3, with 10 nucleotides matching TRBD2. J lost 1 base, V lost 2 bases, and 4 bases had no gene match. The CDR3 runs to 16 residues. Germline V gene lookup returns CDR1 SGHRS and CDR2 YFSETQ. CDR3 sequence reads: CASSLRLAGRTDTQYF. In DNA, the CDR3 is TGCGCCAGCAGCTTAAGACTAGCGGGCCGCACAGATACGCAGTATTTT.

The chain carries TRBV21-1 and TRBJ2-3; the listed D gene, TRBD2, was not tested against the DNA. TRBV21-1 is annotated as a pseudogene. There are 17 residues in the CDR3. This CDR3 is CASSKNGGPTGVDTQYF. The CDR3 DNA follows: TGTGCCAGCAGCAAAAACGGGGGTCCAACCGGGGTGGATACGCAGTATTTT.

The chain combines TRBV7-9 with TRBJ2-1; D is possibly TRBD1 (6 bases). This CDR3 has 18 amino acids. V lost 3 bases and J 4 bases, leaving 22 bases between the germline ends. CDR1 and CDR2 (germline): SEHNR, FQNEAQ (reference sequence). The CDR3 DNA sequence: TGTGCCAGCAGCTTCCAACCTCTAAGGGGACACCGTTACAATGAGCAGTTCTTC. Translating gives CASSFQPLRGHRYNEQFF.

The V and J genes are TRBV5-1 and TRBJ2-7; possibly TRBD1 for D (6 bases). The V gene's germline CDR1 is SGHRS and CDR2 YFSETQ. This CDR3 is 14 amino acids long. V shed 2 bases and J shed 0 bases, with 9 bases lying between them. The CDR3 is CASSLTGSSYEQYF. DNA for the CDR3: TGCGCCAGCAGCTTAACAGGGAGCTCCTACGAGCAGTACTTC.

In its sample, this clone was seen once. The rearrangement joins TRBV5-1 to TRBJ2-5; 9 nucleotides align to TRBD1. Looked up from germline, CDR1 is SGHRS and CDR2 is YFSETQ. After removal of 4 bases from V and 4 bases from J, the junction contained 8 bases not matched to a gene. CDR3 length: 15 amino acids. Written as DNA, the CDR3 is TGCGCCAGCAGCCAGGGACAGGGATTTAGAGAGACCCAGTACTTC. It codes for CASSQGQGFRETQYF.

This clone turned up a few times. This chain connects TRBV6-6 to TRBJ1-3, with D possibly being TRBD1 (5 bases). Trimming left V 0 bases short and J 0 bases short, with 9 bases between. Per the germline V gene, CDR1 is MNHNY and CDR2 is SVGAGI (reference sequence). CDR3 length equals 16 residues. In DNA, the CDR3 is TGTGCCAGCAGTTACTCTCAGGGCGTCTCTGGAAACACCATATATTTT. Translation gives CASSYSQGVSGNTIYF.

This clone was detected a few times. The chain recombines TRBV27 with TRBJ2-5, with 7 bases identical to TRBD2. Germline V lookup: CDR1 MNHEY, CDR2 SMNVEV (reference sequence). V shed 4 bases, J shed 1 base, and the junction held 0 bases outside the gene matches. There are 13 residues in the CDR3. The CDR3 sequence is CASSSSGQETQYF. The CDR3 DNA sequence: TGTGCCAGCAGTTCTAGCGGCCAAGAGACCCAGTACTTC.

This chain joins TRBV7-2 and TRBJ2-4; D may be TRBD1 (5 bases). V lost 3 bases to trimming and J lost 12 bases, with 9 bases between them. Germline V gene data show CDR1 as SGHTA and CDR2 as FQGNSA. This CDR3 region has 11 residues. CDR3 amino acids: CASSFDSHQYF. Here the CDR3 DNA reads TGTGCCAGCAGCTTTGACAGCCATCAGTACTTC.

The chain is built from TRBV19 and TRBJ2-3, with 11 bases that match TRBD2. This CDR3 has 16 amino acids. V shed 5 bases, J shed 2 bases, and the junction held 6 bases outside the gene matches. The germline V gene encodes CDR1 LNHDA and CDR2 SQIVND (reference sequence). CDR3 amino acids: CASSYSGGGYTDTQYF. The CDR3 nucleotides are TGTGCCAGTAGTTATAGCGGGGGGGGCTACACAGATACGCAGTATTTT.

The V call is TRBV27, the J call TRBJ1-2; D might be TRBD1 (5 bases). This CDR3 spans 13 amino acids. V was clipped by 3 bases and J by 7 bases, with 12 bases between them. Germline loops: CDR1 MNHEY, CDR2 SMNVEV (reference sequence). The chain's CDR3 is CASSLGPHGGYTF. CDR3 sequence (DNA): TGTGCCAGCAGTTTGGGGCCCCACGGTGGCTACACCTTC.

In this sample, this clone turned up a few times. This sequence joins TRBV9 and TRBJ1-2; no reliable D call. V was pared by 4 bases and J by 3 bases, with 7 bases between. This CDR3 comprises 12 residues. In germline, CDR1 is SGDLS, CDR2 YYNGEE. The CDR3 is CASSSLYYGYTF. The CDR3 DNA reads TGTGCCAGCAGCTCACTCTACTATGGCTACACCTTC. Filled out from reference TRBV9 and TRBJ1-2, the complete variable domain reads DSGVTQTPKHLITATGQRVTLRCSPRSGDLSVYWYQQSLDQGLQFLIQYYNGEERAKGNILERFSAQQFPDLHSELNLSSLELGDSALYFCASSSLYYGYTFGSGTRLTVV.

This clone was counted a few times. The genes are TRBV2 and TRBJ2-1; D perhaps matches TRBD1 (5 bases). The CDR3 extends over 11 amino acids. Germline assignment: CDR1 SNHLY and CDR2 FYNNEI. The germline V and J ends were trimmed by 1 base and 14 bases, with 9 bases remaining between them. The CDR3 sequence is CASSEGRVEFF. The CDR3 region has the DNA TGTGCCAGCAGTGAAGGCAGGGTGGAGTTCTTC.

CDR3 in amino acids: CASSPNQGDTGELFF. CDR3 sequence (DNA): TGTGCCAGCTCACCAAACCAGGGGGACACCGGGGAGCTGTTTTTT. This chain joins TRBV18 and TRBJ2-2, with 7 nucleotides matching TRBD1. The CDR3 length is 15 residues. Losses at the gene ends were 2 bases for V and 3 bases for J; bases not matched to a gene: 3. Looked up from germline, CDR1 is KGHSH and CDR2 is LQKENI.

The J gene is TRBJ2-1, the V gene TRBV6-1; 10 bases fit TRBD2. CDR3 length: 16 residues. CDR1 is MNHNS, CDR2 SASEGT, per germline. Unmatched junction bases numbered 7, after V lost 4 bases and J lost 4 bases. CDR3 protein: CASSVELAGPYNEQFF. The CDR3 coding sequence is TGTGCCAGCAGTGTGGAACTAGCGGGACCATACAATGAGCAGTTCTTC.